Below are 9 T cell receptor beta chains sequenced from a single sample in a study of cytotoxic CD8 clonotypes in ibrutinib-treated CLL. The data were produced by immunoSEQ multiplex PCR, yet TCRdb's version contains in-frame clones alone and is incomplete. The table lists 90,000 to 150,000 clones, 55% to 75% of them singletons. Sequencing used PBMCs, obtained after 24 months of ibrutinib treatment. Source of these receptors: a human donor with chronic lymphocytic leukemia.

This clone has at least ten counts. The gene calls are TRBV7-9 and TRBJ2-1; weak D call: TRBD1 (5 bases). This CDR3 contains 14 residues. Germline V lookup: CDR1 SEHNR, CDR2 FQNEAQ (reference sequence). V lost 7 bases to trimming and J lost 4 bases, with 14 bases between them. The CDR3 reads CASTPQGDYNEQFF. The CDR3, as DNA: TGTGCCAGCACCCCGCAAGGGGATTACAATGAGCAGTTCTTC.

This clone came up many times. This chain joins TRBV28 and TRBJ1-6; TRBD1 matches 7 bases. CDR1 is MDHEN, CDR2 SYDVKM, per germline. The CDR3 loop spans 16 amino acids. The ends lost 5 bases at V and 9 bases at J; junction bases unmatched: 13. The CDR3 loop is CASSILTTGRASPLHF. The CDR3 nucleotides read TGTGCCAGCAGTATCCTTACGACAGGGCGGGCTTCACCCCTCCACTTT.

CDR3 in amino acids: CASSRGDSTYEQYF. CDR3 nucleotides: TGTGCCAGTAGTAGGGGGGACAGCACCTACGAGCAGTACTTC. The chain links TRBV19 to TRBJ2-7, with D maybe TRBD1 (7 bases). The V and J ends lost 4 bases and 2 bases respectively, with 12 bases between them. The CDR3 runs 14 residues. Germline V gene data show CDR1 as LNHDA and CDR2 as SQIVND (reference sequence). Filled out from reference TRBV19 and TRBJ2-7, the complete variable domain reads DGGITQSPKYLFRKEGQNVTLSCEQNLNHDAMYWYRQDPGQGLRLIYYSQIVNDFQKGDIAEGYSVSREKKESFPLTVTSAQKNPTAFYLCASSRGDSTYEQYFGPGTRLTVT.

With respect to this clone: The sample carries other DNA sequences with the same CDR3. J is TRBJ2-1 and V is TRBV5-1; no definite D call. In germline, CDR1 is SGHRS, CDR2 YFSETQ. This CDR3 spans 14 amino acids. Trimming stripped 0 bases from V and 0 bases from J, with 4 bases between. The CDR3 coding sequence is TGCGCCAGCAGCTTGGGGAGCTCCTACAATGAGCAGTTCTTC. It yields the protein CASSLGSSYNEQFF.

This clone was picked up one time. The chain carries TRBV2 and TRBJ1-1, with 8 bases matching TRBD1. Unmatched junction bases numbered 6, after V lost 6 bases and J lost 6 bases. The CDR3 is 13 amino acids. Germline V gene lookup returns CDR1 SNHLY and CDR2 FYNNEI. CDR3: CASRMDRDAEAFF. The CDR3 region has the DNA TGTGCCAGCAGAATGGACAGGGACGCTGAAGCTTTCTTT.

A few counts support this clone. The CDR3 reads CASSVRVNSPLHF. The CDR3 DNA sequence: TGTGCCAGCAGTGTAAGAGTGAATTCACCCCTCCACTTT. The V gene is TRBV6-5, the J gene TRBJ1-6; D is unresolved. Germline assignment: CDR1 MNHEY and CDR2 SVGAGI. The V gene lost 5 bases and the J gene lost 7 bases, with 9 bases spanning the gap. The CDR3 covers 13 residues.

This chain joins TRBV6-1 and TRBJ1-2; the D gene is possibly TRBD1 (5 bases). This CDR3 contains 12 residues. Germline V gives CDR1 MNHNS, CDR2 SASEGT. The germline V and J ends were trimmed by 6 bases and 6 bases, with 11 bases remaining between them. CDR3 region: CASSVQGNGYTF. The DNA for the CDR3 is TGTGCCAGCAGCGTGCAGGGAAATGGCTACACCTTC.

This clone was picked up a small number of times. This chain uses TRBV25-1 with TRBJ2-2, with D tentatively TRBD1 (6 bases). The CDR3 has 15 amino acids. Trimming took off 2 bases at V and 7 bases at J, with 14 bases between the two ends. CDR1 MGHDK and CDR2 SYGVNS come from the germline V gene. CDR3 sequence (DNA): TGTGCCAGCAGTGAACCGGGACAAGGAAGCGGGGAGCTGTTTTTT. Encoded protein: CASSEPGQGSGELFF. Together with reference TRBV25-1 and TRBJ2-2, the CDR3 gives the full variable domain: EADIYQTPRYLVIGTGKKITLECSQTMGHDKMYWYQQDPGMELHLIHYSYGVNSTEKGDLSSESTVSRIRTEHFPLTLESARPSHTSQYLCASSEPGQGSGELFFGEGSRLTVL.

The chain employs TRBV7-9 and TRBJ2-4; possible D gene TRBD1, 6 bases. This CDR3 contains 16 residues. Germline CDR1 and CDR2: SEHNR and FQNEAQ (reference sequence). Trimming removed 1 base at V and 2 bases at J, with 12 bases between. This CDR3 reads CASSLDGGAPKNIQYF. The DNA for the CDR3 is TGTGCCAGCAGCTTAGATGGGGGCGCTCCCAAAAACATTCAGTACTTC. The full variable domain, in which reference TRBV7-9 and TRBJ2-4 provide the parts outside the CDR3, is DTGVSQNPRHKITKRGQNVTFRCDPISEHNRLYWYRQTLGQGPEFLTYFQNEAQLEKSRLLSDRFSAERPKGSFSTLEIQRTEQGDSAMYLCASSLDGGAPKNIQYFGAGTRLSVL.